These 19 T cell receptor beta chains originate from one sample sequenced in a study of blood T cell repertoires in COVID-19. Sequenced by immunoSEQ multiplex PCR; TCRdb stores in-frame clones only, minus some. This sample has under 65,000 clones, with 81% found just once. Source material: peripheral blood. These receptors came from a woman in her fifties or sixties with acute or convalescent COVID-19.

The V call is TRBV2, the J call TRBJ1-5, with 8 positions matching TRBD1. In germline, CDR1 is SNHLY, CDR2 FYNNEI. Trimming took 6 bases from V and 2 from J; bases not matched to a gene: 6. This CDR3 is built from 15 residues. The CDR3: CASRGGQGGNQPQHF. The CDR3 nucleotides are TGTGCCAGCAGAGGAGGACAGGGCGGCAATCAGCCCCAGCATTTT.

V usage is TRBV7-9 and J usage is TRBJ2-4; 8 bases line up with TRBD2. The CDR3 length is 19 residues. Germline CDR1 reads SEHNR; CDR2 reads FQNEAQ (reference sequence). The V segment lost 2 bases and the J segment 0 bases; nucleotides outside the gene matches: 12. DNA of the CDR3: TGTGCCAGCAGCTTATTTGGGGGGCTAGCGGGTCGAGCCAAAAACATTCAGTACTTC. Amino acid sequence: CASSLFGGLAGRAKNIQYF.

This sequence joins TRBV29-1 and TRBJ1-1; the D is unclear. This CDR3 spans 12 amino acids. The V end lost 4 bases, the J end lost 3 bases, and 9 bases lay between the germline ends. CDR1 is SQVTM, CDR2 ANQGSEA, per germline. CDR3 region: CSVVHRDTEAFF. Written as DNA, the CDR3 is TGCAGCGTTGTTCACAGAGACACTGAAGCTTTCTTT.

The genes are TRBV5-1 and TRBJ1-1; TRBD1 is a possible D gene (5 bases). This CDR3 comprises 15 residues. V was shortened by 0 bases and J by 1 base, with 10 bases between the two germline ends. Germline CDR1 reads SGHRS; CDR2 reads YFSETQ. CDR3 protein: CASSLARQTNTEAFF. The CDR3 DNA is TGCGCCAGCAGCTTGGCCCGACAGACGAACACTGAAGCTTTCTTT.

J is TRBJ1-3 and V is TRBV7-8, with TRBD1 identical over 7 bases. From germline, CDR1 is SGHVS and CDR2 FQNEAQ. The CDR3 is 17 amino acids. Trimming cost V 0 bases and J 9 bases; bases outside gene matches: 14. CDR3 protein: CASSLASGQSASVTIYF. In DNA, the CDR3 is TGTGCCAGCAGCTTAGCGTCGGGACAGAGCGCATCTGTCACCATATATTTT.

This chain uses TRBV12-3 or TRBV12-4 with TRBJ2-7; a possible D gene is TRBD2 (5 bases). Trimming pared 1 base from V and 3 bases from J, leaving 7 bases between. The CDR3 contains 13 residues. CDR3: CASSLVSGYEQYF. CDR3 DNA sequence: TGTGCCAGCAGTTTAGTGAGCGGCTACGAGCAGTACTTC.

CDR3 residues: CASKGALGSGTQETQYF. CDR3 bases: TGTGCCAGTAAGGGGGCCTTGGGTAGCGGGACCCAAGAGACCCAGTACTTC. V and J are TRBV19 and TRBJ2-5; tentatively, D is TRBD2 (8 bases). CDR3 size: 17 residues. Trimming shortened V by 7 bases and J by 1 base, and 22 bases separated the two germline ends. The germline V gene has CDR1 LNHDA and CDR2 SQIVND (reference sequence).

The V gene is TRBV7-8, the J gene TRBJ1-3; 7 nucleotides align to TRBD1. V trimming: 2 bases; J trimming: 0 bases; junction bases outside the gene matches: 10. Germline values: CDR1 SGHVS, CDR2 FQNEAQ. The CDR3 is 18 residues long. In DNA, the CDR3 is TGTGCCAGCAGCTTAAACACAGGGGTCCGGCCCTCTGGAAACACCATATATTTT. It translates to CASSLNTGVRPSGNTIYF.

The chain combines TRBV7-9 with TRBJ1-5; the match to TRBD1 covers 7 bases. Per the germline V gene, CDR1 is SEHNR and CDR2 is FQNEAQ (reference sequence). The CDR3 totals 13 residues. V lost 5 bases, J lost 2 bases, and 0 bases stayed unmatched. The CDR3 protein is CASSGQGNQPQHF. The DNA for the CDR3 is TGTGCCAGCAGCGGACAGGGCAATCAGCCCCAGCATTTT.

The rearrangement joins TRBV28 to TRBJ1-4; 11 nucleotides align to TRBD1. Trimming at V came to 8 bases and at J to 8 bases, leaving 13 bases not matched to a gene. Germline lookup yields CDR1 MDHEN and CDR2 SYDVKM. The CDR3 runs 16 residues. CDR3 sequence: CASGPGQGVVSEKLFF. The CDR3 DNA reads as TGTGCCAGCGGACCGGGACAGGGGGTTGTCAGCGAAAAACTGTTTTTT.

The genes are TRBV7-3 and TRBJ1-4; D gene uncertain. The CDR3 extends over 15 amino acids. Trimming removed 5 bases at V and 4 bases at J, with 14 bases between. CDR1 and CDR2 (germline): SGHTA, FQGTGA. This CDR3 reads CASSQSHGSNEKLFF. For the CDR3, the DNA is TGTGCCAGCAGCCAATCCCACGGGAGTAATGAAAAACTGTTTTTT.

V usage is TRBV28 and J usage is TRBJ1-6, with D unresolved. Trimming left V 3 bases short and J 7 bases short, with 10 bases between. Germline-derived CDR1 and CDR2 are MDHEN and SYDVKM. The CDR3 totals 14 residues. Written as DNA, the CDR3 is TGTGCCAGCAGTTTTGGCCAGTTCAATTCACCCCTCCACTTT. This sequence encodes CASSFGQFNSPLHF.

The CDR3 DNA sequence: TGTGCCAGCAGGTTAGCGGGAGGACCCTACAATGAGCAGTTCTTC. As protein: CASRLAGGPYNEQFF. The chain links TRBV6-5 to TRBJ2-1, with 10 bases matching TRBD2. The length of the CDR3 is 15 residues. Germline CDR1 is MNHEY and CDR2 is SVGAGI. V was clipped by 6 bases and J by 2 bases; unmatched bases: 4.

V gene TRBV5-4 combines with J gene TRBJ2-7; 7 bases line up with TRBD2. The junction had 3 bases not matched to a gene; V was cut back by 3 bases and J by 0 bases. The CDR3 loop spans 14 amino acids. CDR1 is SGHNT, CDR2 YYREEE, per germline (reference sequence). The CDR3 DNA follows: TGTGCCAGCAGCTCCCGCGGGAGCTCCTACGAGCAGTACTTC. It translates to CASSSRGSSYEQYF. The whole variable domain, filled in from reference TRBV5-4 and TRBJ2-7, reads ETGVTQSPTHLIKTRGQQVTLRCSSQSGHNTVSWYQQALGQGPQFIFQYYREEENGRGNFPPRFSGLQFPNYSSELNVNALELDDSALYLCASSSRGSSYEQYFGPGTRLTVT.

The J gene is TRBJ1-2, the V gene TRBV7-2; 7 bases are shared with TRBD1. Unmatched junction bases numbered 6, after V lost 2 bases and J lost 3 bases. CDR3 length: 15 amino acids. Germline V gives CDR1 SGHTA, CDR2 FQGNSA. Here the CDR3 DNA reads TGTGCCAGCAGCTTATTTCAGGGGGAGGACTATGGCTACACCTTC. Translated, it gives CASSLFQGEDYGYTF. Variable domain in full (rest from reference TRBV7-2 and TRBJ1-2): GAGVSQSPSNKVTEKGKDVELRCDPISGHTALYWYRQSLGQGLEFLIYFQGNSAPDKSGLPSDRFSAERTGGSVSTLTIQRTQQEDSAVYLCASSLFQGEDYGYTFGSGTRLTVV.

The chain uses TRBV5-1 and TRBJ1-2, with D perhaps matching TRBD1 (5 bases). Germline loops: CDR1 SGHRS, CDR2 YFSETQ. The CDR3 covers 14 residues. Trimming took off 3 bases at V and 0 bases at J, with 9 bases between the two ends. Here the CDR3 reads CASSYDRANYGYTF. The CDR3 DNA follows: TGCGCCAGCAGCTATGACAGAGCTAACTATGGCTACACCTTC. Full variable domain (rest looked up from reference TRBV5-1 and TRBJ1-2): KAGVTQTPRYLIKTRGQQVTLSCSPISGHRSVSWYQQTPGQGLQFLFEYFSETQRNKGNFPGRFSGRQFSNSRSEMNVSTLELGDSALYLCASSYDRANYGYTFGSGTRLTVV.

This clone was found once. The chain employs TRBV3-1 (or the pseudogene TRBV3-2) and TRBJ1-6; 8 bases align to TRBD1. V was pared by 0 bases and J by 6 bases, with 1 base of the junction left unmatched. Germline assignment: CDR1 LGHDT and CDR2 YNNKEL (reference sequence). The CDR3 length is 15 residues. The CDR3 coding sequence is TGTGCCAGCAGCCAAGAGACAGGGGCTAATTCACCCCTCCACTTT. As protein: CASSQETGANSPLHF.

As concerns this clone: One end of the junction does not line up with germline, which may come from a read error. The rearrangement links TRBV27 to TRBJ1-5, with 7 positions matching TRBD1. The V gene's germline CDR1 is MNHEY and CDR2 SMNVEV (reference sequence). This CDR3 is built from 15 residues. The CDR3 coding sequence is TGTGCCAGCAGTTCCAGACAGGGCCTCAATCAACCCCAGCATTTT. As protein: CASSSRQGLNQPQHF.

V and J are TRBV25-1 and TRBJ1-3; 7 bases fit TRBD1. CDR1 is MGHDK, CDR2 SYGVNS, per germline. This CDR3 has 12 residues. V shed 8 bases, J shed 3 bases, and the junction held 1 base outside the gene matches. CDR3 region: CASQGDGNTIYF. Written as DNA, the CDR3 is TGTGCCAGCCAGGGGGATGGAAACACCATATATTTT.